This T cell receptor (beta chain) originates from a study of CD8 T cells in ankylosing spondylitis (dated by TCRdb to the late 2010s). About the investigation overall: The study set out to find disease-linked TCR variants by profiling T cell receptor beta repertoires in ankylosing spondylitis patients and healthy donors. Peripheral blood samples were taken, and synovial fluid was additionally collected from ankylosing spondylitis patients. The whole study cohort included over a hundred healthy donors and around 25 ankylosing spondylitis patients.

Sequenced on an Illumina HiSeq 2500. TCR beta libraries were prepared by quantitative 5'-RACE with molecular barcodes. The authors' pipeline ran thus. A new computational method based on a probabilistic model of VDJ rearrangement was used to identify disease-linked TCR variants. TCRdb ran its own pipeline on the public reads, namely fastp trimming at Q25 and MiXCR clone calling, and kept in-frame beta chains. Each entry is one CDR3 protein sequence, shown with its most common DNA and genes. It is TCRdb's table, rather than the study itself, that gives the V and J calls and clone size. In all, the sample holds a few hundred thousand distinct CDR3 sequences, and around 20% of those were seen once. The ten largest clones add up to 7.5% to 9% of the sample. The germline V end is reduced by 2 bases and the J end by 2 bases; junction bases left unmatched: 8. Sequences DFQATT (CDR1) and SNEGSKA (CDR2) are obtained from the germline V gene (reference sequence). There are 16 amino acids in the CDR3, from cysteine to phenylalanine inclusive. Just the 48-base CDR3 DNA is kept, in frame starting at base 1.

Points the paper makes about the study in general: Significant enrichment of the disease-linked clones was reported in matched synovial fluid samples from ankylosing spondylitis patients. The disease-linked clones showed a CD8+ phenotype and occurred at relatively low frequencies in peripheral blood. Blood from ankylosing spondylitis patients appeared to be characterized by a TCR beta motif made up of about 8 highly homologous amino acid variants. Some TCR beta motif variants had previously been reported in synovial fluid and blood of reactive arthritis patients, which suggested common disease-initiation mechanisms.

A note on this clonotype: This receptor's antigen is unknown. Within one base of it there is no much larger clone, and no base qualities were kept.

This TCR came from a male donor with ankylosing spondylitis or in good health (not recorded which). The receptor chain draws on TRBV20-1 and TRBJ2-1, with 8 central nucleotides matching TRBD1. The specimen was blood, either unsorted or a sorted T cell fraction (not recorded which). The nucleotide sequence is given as TGCAGTGCTAGATTCTTGGCAGGGGGCGCCTACAATGAGCAGTTCTTC. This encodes CSARFLAGGAYNEQFF.